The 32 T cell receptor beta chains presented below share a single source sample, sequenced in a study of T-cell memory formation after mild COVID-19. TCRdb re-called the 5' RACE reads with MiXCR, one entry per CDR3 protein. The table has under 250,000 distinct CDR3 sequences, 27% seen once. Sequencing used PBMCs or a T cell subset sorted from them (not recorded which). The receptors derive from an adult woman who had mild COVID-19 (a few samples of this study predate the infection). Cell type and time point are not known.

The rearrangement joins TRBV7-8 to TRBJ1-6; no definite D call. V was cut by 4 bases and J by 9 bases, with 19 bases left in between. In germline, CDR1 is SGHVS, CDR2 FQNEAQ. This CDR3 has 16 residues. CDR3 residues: CASSYDRPTPGSPLHF. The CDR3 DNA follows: TGTGCCAGCAGCTACGACCGTCCCACCCCGGGTTCACCCCTCCACTTT.

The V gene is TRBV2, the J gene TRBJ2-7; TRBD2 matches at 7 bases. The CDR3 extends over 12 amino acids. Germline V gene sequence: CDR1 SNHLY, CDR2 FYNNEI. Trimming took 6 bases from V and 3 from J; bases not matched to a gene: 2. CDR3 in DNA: TGTGCCAGCAGAGGCGGGGGCTACGAGCAGTACTTC. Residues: CASRGGGYEQYF.

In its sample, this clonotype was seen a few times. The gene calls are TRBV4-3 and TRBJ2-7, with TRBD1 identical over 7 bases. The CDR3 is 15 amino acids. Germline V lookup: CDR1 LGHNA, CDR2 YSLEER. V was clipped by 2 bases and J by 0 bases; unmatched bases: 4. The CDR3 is CASSQLGTASYEQYF. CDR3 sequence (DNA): TGCGCCAGCAGCCAACTCGGGACAGCCTCCTACGAGCAGTACTTC.

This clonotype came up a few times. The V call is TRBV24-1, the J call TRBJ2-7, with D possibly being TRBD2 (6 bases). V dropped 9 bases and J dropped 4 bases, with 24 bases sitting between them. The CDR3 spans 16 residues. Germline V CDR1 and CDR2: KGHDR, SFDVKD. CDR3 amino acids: CATHSTARRGRYEQYF. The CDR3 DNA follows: TGTGCCACCCATTCTACCGCCCGGAGGGGAAGATACGAGCAGTACTTC.

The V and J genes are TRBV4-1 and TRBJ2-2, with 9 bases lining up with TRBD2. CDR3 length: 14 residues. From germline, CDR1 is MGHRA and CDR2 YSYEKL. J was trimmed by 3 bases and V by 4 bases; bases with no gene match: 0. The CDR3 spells CASSLAGDTGELFF. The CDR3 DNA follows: TGCGCCAGCAGCCTAGCGGGGGACACCGGGGAGCTGTTTTTT.

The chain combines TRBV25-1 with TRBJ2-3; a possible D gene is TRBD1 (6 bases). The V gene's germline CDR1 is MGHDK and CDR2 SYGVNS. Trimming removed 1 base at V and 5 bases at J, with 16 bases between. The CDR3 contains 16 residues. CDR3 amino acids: CASSEFQGRGRDTQYF. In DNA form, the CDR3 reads TGTGCCAGCAGTGAATTCCAGGGGCGAGGCAGAGATACGCAGTATTTT.

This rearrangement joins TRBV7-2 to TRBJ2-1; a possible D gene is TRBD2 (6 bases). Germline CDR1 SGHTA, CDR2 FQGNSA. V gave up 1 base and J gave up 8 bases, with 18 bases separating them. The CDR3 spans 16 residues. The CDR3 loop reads CASSLEGPRRGDEQFF. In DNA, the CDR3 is TGTGCCAGCAGCTTAGAGGGACCGAGGAGGGGAGATGAGCAGTTCTTC.

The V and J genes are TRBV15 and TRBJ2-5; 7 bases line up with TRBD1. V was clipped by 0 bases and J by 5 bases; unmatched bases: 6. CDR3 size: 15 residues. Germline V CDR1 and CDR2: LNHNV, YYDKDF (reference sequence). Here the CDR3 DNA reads TGTGCCACCAGCAGAGATCGCGACAGGGCCGAGACCCAGTACTTC. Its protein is CATSRDRDRAETQYF.

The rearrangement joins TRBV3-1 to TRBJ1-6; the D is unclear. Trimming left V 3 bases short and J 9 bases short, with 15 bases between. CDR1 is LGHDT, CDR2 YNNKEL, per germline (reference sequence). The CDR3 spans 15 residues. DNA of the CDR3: TGTGCCAGCAGCCATCGGAACGGAGGATTTTCACCCCTCCACTTT. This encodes CASSHRNGGFSPLHF.

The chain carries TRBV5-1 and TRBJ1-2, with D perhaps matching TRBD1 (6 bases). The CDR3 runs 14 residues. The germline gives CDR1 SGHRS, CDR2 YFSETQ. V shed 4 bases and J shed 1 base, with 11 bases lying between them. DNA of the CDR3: TGCGCCAGCAGCGGGGGCAGCCTTAACTATGGCTACACCTTC. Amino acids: CASSGGSLNYGYTF.

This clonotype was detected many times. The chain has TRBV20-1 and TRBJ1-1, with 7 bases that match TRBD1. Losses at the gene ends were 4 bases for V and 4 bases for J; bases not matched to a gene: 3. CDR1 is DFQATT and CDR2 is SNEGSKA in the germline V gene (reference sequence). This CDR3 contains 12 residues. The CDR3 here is CSANDRVTEAFF. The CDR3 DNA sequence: TGCAGTGCTAACGACAGGGTCACTGAAGCTTTCTTT.

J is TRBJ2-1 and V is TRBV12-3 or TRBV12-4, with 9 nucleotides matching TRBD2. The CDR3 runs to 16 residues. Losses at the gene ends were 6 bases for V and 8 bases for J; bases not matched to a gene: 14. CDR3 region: CASSQGTSLLGYEQFF. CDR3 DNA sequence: TGTGCCAGCAGCCAAGGGACTAGCCTCCTAGGGTATGAGCAGTTCTTC.

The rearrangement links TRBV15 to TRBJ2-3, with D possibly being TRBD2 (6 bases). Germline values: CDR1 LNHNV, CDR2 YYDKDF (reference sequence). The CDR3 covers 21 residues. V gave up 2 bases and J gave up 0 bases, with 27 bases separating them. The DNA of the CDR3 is TGTGCCACCAGCAGACGTACGATCGGGGGAGCGTATCCATCTAGCACAGATACGCAGTATTTT. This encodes CATSRRTIGGAYPSSTDTQYF. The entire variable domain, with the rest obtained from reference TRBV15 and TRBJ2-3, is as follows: DAMVIQNPRYQVTQFGKPVTLSCSQTLNHNVMYWYQQKSSQAPKLLFHYYDKDFNNEADTPDNFQSRRPNTSFCFLDIRSPGLGDTAMYLCATSRRTIGGAYPSSTDTQYFGPGTRLTVL.

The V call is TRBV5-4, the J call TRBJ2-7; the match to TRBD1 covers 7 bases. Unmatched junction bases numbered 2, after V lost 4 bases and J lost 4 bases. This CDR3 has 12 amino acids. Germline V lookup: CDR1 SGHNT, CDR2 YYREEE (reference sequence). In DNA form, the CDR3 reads TGTGCCAGCAGCATACAGGGGTACGAGCAGTACTTC. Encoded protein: CASSIQGYEQYF.

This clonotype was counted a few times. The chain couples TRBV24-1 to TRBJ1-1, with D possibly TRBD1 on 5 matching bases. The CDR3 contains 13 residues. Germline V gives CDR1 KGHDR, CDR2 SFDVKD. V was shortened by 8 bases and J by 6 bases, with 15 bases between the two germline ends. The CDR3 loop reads CATKVREGAEAFF. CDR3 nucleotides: TGTGCCACCAAAGTCAGGGAAGGGGCTGAAGCTTTCTTT.

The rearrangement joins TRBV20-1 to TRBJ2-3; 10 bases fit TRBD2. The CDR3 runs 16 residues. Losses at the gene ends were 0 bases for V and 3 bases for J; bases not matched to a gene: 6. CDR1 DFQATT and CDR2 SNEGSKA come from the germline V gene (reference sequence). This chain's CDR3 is CSARDSLAGVTDTQYF. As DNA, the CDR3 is TGCAGTGCTAGAGATTCCCTAGCGGGAGTAACAGATACGCAGTATTTT.

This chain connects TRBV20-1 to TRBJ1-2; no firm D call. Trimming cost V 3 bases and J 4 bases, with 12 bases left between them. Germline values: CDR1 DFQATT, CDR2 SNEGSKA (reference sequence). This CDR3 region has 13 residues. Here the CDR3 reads CSARGYTTYGYTF. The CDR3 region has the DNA TGCAGTGCTAGGGGGTATACAACCTATGGCTACACCTTC.

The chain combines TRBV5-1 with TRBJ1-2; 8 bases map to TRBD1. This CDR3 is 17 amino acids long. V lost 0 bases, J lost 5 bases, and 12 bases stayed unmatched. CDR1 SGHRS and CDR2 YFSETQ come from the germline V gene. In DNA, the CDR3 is TGCGCCAGCAGCTTGGAGGACAGGGAGGATTGGGGGTATGGCTACACCTTC. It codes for CASSLEDREDWGYGYTF.

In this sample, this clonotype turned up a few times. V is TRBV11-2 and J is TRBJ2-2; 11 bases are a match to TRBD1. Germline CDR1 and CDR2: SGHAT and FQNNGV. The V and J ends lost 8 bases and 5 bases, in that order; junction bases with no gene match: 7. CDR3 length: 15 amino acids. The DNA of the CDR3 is TGTGCCAGCCGCCGGACAGGGGGCTCGACCGGGGAGCTGTTTTTT. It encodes CASRRTGGSTGELFF.

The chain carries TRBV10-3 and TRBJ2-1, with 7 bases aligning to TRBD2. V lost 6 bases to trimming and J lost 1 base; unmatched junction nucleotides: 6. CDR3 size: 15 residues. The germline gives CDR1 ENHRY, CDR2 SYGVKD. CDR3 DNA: TGTGCCATCAGATCTAGCGGAATTTCCTACAATGAGCAGTTCTTC. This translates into CAIRSSGISYNEQFF.

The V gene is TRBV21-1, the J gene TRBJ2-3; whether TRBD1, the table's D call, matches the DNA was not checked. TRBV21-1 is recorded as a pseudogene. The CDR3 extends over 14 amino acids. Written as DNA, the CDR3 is TGTGCCAGCAGAAGACTACCCCGGCCAGATACGCAGTATTTT. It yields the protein CASRRLPRPDTQYF.

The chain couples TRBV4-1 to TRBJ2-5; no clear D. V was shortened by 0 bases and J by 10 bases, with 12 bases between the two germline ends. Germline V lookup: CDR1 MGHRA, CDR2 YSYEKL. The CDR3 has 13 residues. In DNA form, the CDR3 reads TGCGCCAGCAGCCAAGATGAGTCCCTCTTCCAGTACTTC. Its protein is CASSQDESLFQYF.

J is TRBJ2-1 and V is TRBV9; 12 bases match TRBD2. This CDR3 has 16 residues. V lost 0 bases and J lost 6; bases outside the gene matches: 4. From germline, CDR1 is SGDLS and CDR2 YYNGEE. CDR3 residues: CASSVGLAGVANEQFF. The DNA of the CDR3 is TGTGCCAGCAGCGTAGGACTAGCGGGGGTGGCCAATGAGCAGTTCTTC.

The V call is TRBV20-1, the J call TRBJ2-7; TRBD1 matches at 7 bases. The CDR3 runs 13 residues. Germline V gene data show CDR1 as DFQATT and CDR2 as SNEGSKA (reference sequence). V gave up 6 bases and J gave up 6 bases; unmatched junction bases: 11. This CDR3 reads CSALSRDSTEQYF. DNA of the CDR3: TGCAGTGCCCTCTCCCGGGACAGCACCGAGCAGTACTTC.

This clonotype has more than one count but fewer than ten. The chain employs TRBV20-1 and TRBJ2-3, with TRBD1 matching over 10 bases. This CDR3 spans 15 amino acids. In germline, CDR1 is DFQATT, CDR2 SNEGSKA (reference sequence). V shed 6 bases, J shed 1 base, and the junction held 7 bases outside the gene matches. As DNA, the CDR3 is TGCAGTGCCCAAGACAGGGGGCAGGGCACAGATACGCAGTATTTT. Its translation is CSAQDRGQGTDTQYF.

CDR3 protein: CATSNPLLQGHEQFF. CDR3 sequence (DNA): TGTGCCACTTCTAACCCCCTTCTACAGGGCCATGAGCAGTTCTTC. V gene TRBV6-2 or TRBV6-3 combines with J gene TRBJ2-1; D is possibly TRBD1 (6 bases). Trimming cost V 10 bases and J 8 bases, with 24 bases left between them. This CDR3 comprises 15 residues. The germline CDR1 and CDR2 sequences are MNHEY and SVGEGT.

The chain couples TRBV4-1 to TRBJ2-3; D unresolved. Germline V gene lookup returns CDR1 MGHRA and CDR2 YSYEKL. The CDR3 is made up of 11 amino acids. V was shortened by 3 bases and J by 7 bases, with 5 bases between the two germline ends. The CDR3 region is CASSHENTQYF. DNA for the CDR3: TGCGCCAGCAGCCATGAGAATACGCAGTATTTT.

The CDR3 protein is CASSLTGTSHEQYF. CDR3 sequence (DNA): TGCGCCAGCAGCTTGACCGGGACTAGCCACGAGCAGTACTTC. This chain uses TRBV5-1 with TRBJ2-7; 9 bases agree with TRBD2. The V and J ends lost 1 base and 5 bases, in that order; junction bases with no gene match: 4. This CDR3 contains 14 residues. Germline V gene lookup returns CDR1 SGHRS and CDR2 YFSETQ.

The CDR3 region has the DNA TGTGCCAGCAGCTTAAACAGTAGGGTGGAAGCTTTCTTT. It yields the protein CASSLNSRVEAFF. The chain employs TRBV11-2 and TRBJ1-1, with D unresolved. The germline CDR1 and CDR2 sequences are SGHAT and FQNNGV. V was shortened by 2 bases and J by 8 bases, with 12 bases between the two germline ends. CDR3 size: 13 residues.

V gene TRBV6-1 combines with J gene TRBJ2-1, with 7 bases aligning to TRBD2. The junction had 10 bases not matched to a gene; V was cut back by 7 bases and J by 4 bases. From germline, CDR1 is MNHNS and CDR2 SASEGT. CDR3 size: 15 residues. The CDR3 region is CASTFPQGLYNEQFF. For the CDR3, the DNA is TGTGCCAGCACCTTCCCCCAGGGACTATACAATGAGCAGTTCTTC.

This CDR3 is CSGLTGTYGYTF. In DNA form, the CDR3 reads TGCAGCGGGCTGACAGGAACCTATGGCTACACCTTC. The rearrangement links TRBV29-1 to TRBJ1-2; a weak D match, TRBD1 (6 bases). The CDR3 runs 12 residues. The germline V and J ends were trimmed by 7 bases and 4 bases, with 13 bases remaining between them. Germline CDR1 is SQVTM and CDR2 is ANQGSEA.

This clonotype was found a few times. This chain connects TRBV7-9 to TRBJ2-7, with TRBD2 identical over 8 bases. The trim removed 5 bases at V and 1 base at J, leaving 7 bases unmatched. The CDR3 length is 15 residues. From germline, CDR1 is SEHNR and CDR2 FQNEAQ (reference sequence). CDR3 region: CASSASGTRSYEQYF. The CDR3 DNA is TGTGCCAGCAGCGCAAGCGGGACTAGGTCCTACGAGCAGTACTTC.